This T cell receptor (beta chain) is from a study of cytomegalovirus exposure and HLA in healthy donors. PCR used 60 Vbeta primers and 13 Jbeta primers. Assay used: immunoSEQ multiplex PCR; TCRdb lists only in-frame clones, some missing. The sample shows 150,000 to 200,000 clones, roughly 80% of them seen only once. CDR3 length: 15 residues. In germline, CDR1 is MDHEN, CDR2 SYDVKM. The V gene lost 3 bases and the J gene lost 0 bases, with 6 bases spanning the gap. V and J are TRBV28 and TRBJ2-6; no clear D. The clonotype originates from a young man in good health and CMV-seronegative. Material for sequencing was PBMCs. CDR3 residues: CASSFSSSGANVLTF. CDR3 coding DNA: TGTGCCAGCAGTTTTTCCAGCTCTGGGGCCAACGTCCTGACTTTC.